Shown below are 26 T cell receptor beta chains from a single sample sequenced in a study of T cells in women clearing cervical HPV infection. TCRdb keeps only in-frame clones here, not all; method: immunoSEQ multiplex PCR. This sample carries 27,000 or so clones, with approximately 10% going to the ten biggest clones. Material for sequencing was blood buffy coat. The source of these receptors is a woman aged 18 to 75 with a cervical HPV16 infection that either progressed to CIN3+ or cleared (not recorded which).

About this clone: Coverage ceases 3 residues before the CDR3 finishes, and the germline J gene fills in the end. The chain carries TRBV7-8 and TRBJ2-6; D unresolved. The germline CDR1 and CDR2 sequences are SGHVS and FQNEAQ. The CDR3 has 14 amino acids. V was shortened by 2 bases and J by 3 bases, with 5 bases between the two germline ends. The CDR3 sequence: CASSLRVGANVLTF. The CDR3 DNA, read in part, is TGTGCCAGCAGCTTACGGGTTGGGGCCAACGTC.

About this clone: The read comes to an end 3 residues before the CDR3 does, leaving the germline J gene to fill in the end. The genes are TRBV20-1 and TRBJ1-3; unclear D gene. V lost 3 bases to trimming and J lost 0 bases, with 9 bases between them. The CDR3 length is 14 residues. Germline loops: CDR1 DFQATT, CDR2 SNEGSKA (reference sequence). CDR3 bases read: TGCAGTGCTAGTTTAAGGCCCTCTGGAAACACC. Its translation is CSASLRPSGNT. The CDR3 as a whole reads CSASLRPSGNTIYF.

A note on this clone: The DNA ends 3 residues before the CDR3 does, and the rest of the CDR3 is filled in from the germline J gene. The chain recombines TRBV5-4 with TRBJ2-5; the D gene is possibly TRBD2 (5 bases). Germline V gives CDR1 SGHNT, CDR2 YYREEE (reference sequence). V was trimmed by 0 bases and J by 5 bases, leaving 17 bases between them. The CDR3 runs to 16 residues. Here the CDR3 reads CASSLGGAVIVETQYF. The sequenced CDR3 bases are TGTGCCAGCAGCTTGGGTGGAGCGGTGATCGTGGAGACC.

A word on this clone: Read coverage stops 3 residues before the CDR3 terminus; the germline J gene supplies the remainder. This chain connects TRBV7-9 to TRBJ2-3, with D tentatively TRBD1 (6 bases). V dropped 5 bases and J dropped 7 bases, with 19 bases sitting between them. The V gene's germline CDR1 is SEHNR and CDR2 FQNEAQ (reference sequence). This CDR3 comprises 15 residues. CDR3 loop: CASSADDHRVNTQYF. Partial CDR3 DNA: TGTGCCAGCAGCGCGGACGACCACAGGGTGAATACG.

Comment on this clone: Sequencing ends 3 residues short of the CDR3 end; the germline J gene provides the rest. The chain employs TRBV6-4 and TRBJ2-1; 8 nucleotides align to TRBD1. Germline-derived CDR1 and CDR2 are MRHNA and SNTAGT. The CDR3 loop spans 13 amino acids. J was trimmed by 8 bases and V by 6 bases; bases with no gene match: 6. The CDR3 bases that were read are TGTGCCAGCAGCAAACAGGGGGGCGATGAG. Amino acid sequence: CASSKQGGDE. The whole CDR3 protein is CASSKQGGDEQFF.

On this clone: The read is 3 residues too short to cover the CDR3 end, so that end is filled in from the germline J gene. The V gene is TRBV5-5, the J gene TRBJ2-7; no reliable D call. Germline CDR1 reads SGHKS; CDR2 reads YYEKEE (reference sequence). This CDR3 comprises 12 residues. V was cut by 3 bases and J by 6 bases, with 10 bases left in between. CDR3 in amino acids: CASSSLGSEQYF. The CDR3 DNA, read in part, is TGTGCCAGCAGCTCCTTGGGCTCCGAG.

As concerns this clone: The read ends 3 residues before the CDR3 terminus; that terminus is restored from the germline J gene. The V call is TRBV7-9, the J call TRBJ2-1, with D unclear. Germline V gene lookup returns CDR1 SEHNR and CDR2 FQNEAQ (reference sequence). This CDR3 contains 14 residues. Trimming took off 0 bases at V and 9 bases at J, with 12 bases between the two ends. The CDR3: CASSLAALELEQFF. The CDR3 DNA, read in part, is TGTGCCAGCAGCTTAGCGGCCCTAGAACTTGAG.

A word on this clone: The read terminates 3 residues before the CDR3 end, so the remaining end is supplied by the germline J gene. The chain carries TRBV5-1 and TRBJ2-3; D is undetermined. The CDR3 is made up of 12 amino acids. In germline, CDR1 is SGHRS, CDR2 YFSETQ. The V gene lost 4 bases and the J gene lost 5 bases, with 8 bases spanning the gap. CDR3 DNA (partial): TGCGCCAGCAGCCCCTCCGGAGATACG. It codes for CASSPSGDT. The entire CDR3 protein is CASSPSGDTQYF.

Points on this clone: Read coverage stops 3 residues before the CDR3 terminus; the germline J gene supplies the remainder. The chain links TRBV20-1 to TRBJ2-1; D may be TRBD2 (5 bases). The CDR3 loop spans 15 amino acids. V was trimmed by 2 bases and J by 3 bases, leaving 14 bases between them. CDR1 and CDR2 (germline): DFQATT, SNEGSKA (reference sequence). The CDR3 DNA, read in part, is TGCAGTGCTAGACCCGTGGCGGGCCACTACAATGAG. Residues: CSARPVAGHYNE. The full CDR3 protein reads CSARPVAGHYNEQFF.

About this clone: Read data end 3 residues before the CDR3 end; the end is taken from the germline J gene. The rearrangement links TRBV7-3 to TRBJ2-7, with 9 bases lining up with TRBD2. The CDR3 is 14 residues long. V lost 5 bases and J lost 1; bases outside the gene matches: 3. The germline gives CDR1 SGHTA, CDR2 FQGTGA. The CDR3 bases that were read are TGTGCCAGCAGCCTCAGCGGGGGGTCCTACGAG. Its protein is CASSLSGGSYE. In full, the CDR3 is CASSLSGGSYEQYF.

Concerning this clone: The observed sequence ends 3 residues before the CDR3 terminus, with the missing tail filled in from the germline J gene. The V gene is TRBV6-1, the J gene TRBJ2-7, with TRBD2 as a possible D gene (6 bases). This CDR3 is 13 amino acids long. The germline CDR1 and CDR2 sequences are MNHNS and SASEGT. V lost 4 bases to trimming and J lost 6 bases, with 13 bases between them. The CDR3 loop reads CASSVHVGGEQYF. Incomplete CDR3 DNA: TGTGCCAGCAGTGTCCACGTGGGGGGCGAG.

Incomplete CDR3 DNA: TGTGCCAGTAGTTCACGACTAGCGGGAGGGGCCGGGGAG. Residues: CASSSRLAGGAGE. The entire CDR3 is CASSSRLAGGAGELFF. The V call is TRBV19, the J call TRBJ2-2; 14 bases are shared with TRBD2. The missing CDR3 end, 3 residues past where the read stops, is filled in from the germline J gene. Germline V gene sequence: CDR1 LNHDA, CDR2 SQIVND (reference sequence). V lost 5 bases, J lost 6 bases, and 5 bases stayed unmatched. This CDR3 contains 16 residues.

Frequency places this clone as medium-sized. The CDR3 goes on 3 residues after the read ends, and that part is filled in from the germline J gene. The chain couples TRBV4-2 to TRBJ2-6; 7 nucleotides line up with TRBD1. The CDR3 has 21 amino acids. In germline, CDR1 is LGHNA, CDR2 YNFKEQ. The J segment lost 3 bases and the V segment lost 3 bases, leaving 20 bases of the junction unmatched. CDR3 DNA (partial): TGTGCCAGCAGCCATTCCCGACAGGGCGCCAACGACTCTCTTGGGGCCAACGTC. Encoded protein: CASSHSRQGANDSLGANV. The full-length CDR3 reads as CASSHSRQGANDSLGANVLTF.

For this clone: The read finishes 3 residues shy of the CDR3 end, and the germline J gene is used to complete it. J is TRBJ2-7 and V is TRBV2; 8 bases align to TRBD2. V gave up 8 bases and J gave up 5 bases; unmatched junction bases: 11. This CDR3 is built from 14 residues. Per the germline V gene, CDR1 is SNHLY and CDR2 is FYNNEI. CDR3 residues: CASVRSAGVDEQYF. The CDR3 bases that were read are TGTGCCAGCGTCAGGTCAGCGGGGGTGGACGAG.

Remarks on this clone: The read is 3 residues too short to cover the CDR3 end, so that end is filled in from the germline J gene. The chain carries TRBV20-1 and TRBJ2-3, with 12 bases fitting TRBD2. This CDR3 comprises 17 residues. Germline V lookup: CDR1 DFQATT, CDR2 SNEGSKA (reference sequence). CDR3 DNA, as far as it was read: TGCAGTGCTAGACGTTTGACTAGCGGGGGAGAGGGAGAGACG. The encoded protein is CSARRLTSGGEGET. The full-length CDR3 reads as CSARRLTSGGEGETQYF.

Turning to this clone: The read gets to within 3 residues of the CDR3 end, and the germline J gene fills in the rest. The same CDR3 is also encoded by other DNA sequences in this sample. The rearrangement uses TRBV2 and TRBJ1-5; D perhaps matches TRBD1 (6 bases). Trimming cost V 0 bases and J 6 bases, with 12 bases left between them. CDR1 SNHLY and CDR2 FYNNEI come from the germline V gene. The CDR3 totals 15 residues. CDR3 sequence: CASSEARGGSQPQHF. The sequenced part of the CDR3 DNA is TGTGCCAGCAGTGAAGCGAGGGGGGGCAGTCAGCCC.

To note about this clone: From the germline J gene comes the end of the CDR3, since the read stops 3 residues before it. The V call is TRBV19, the J call TRBJ2-2; TRBD1 is a possible D gene (6 bases). The CDR3 is made up of 15 amino acids. Germline V gene data show CDR1 as LNHDA and CDR2 as SQIVND (reference sequence). The sequenced part of the CDR3 DNA is TGTGCCAGTAGTATTTTGGGGGCTTCTAATTCACCG. This sequence encodes CASSILGASNSP. Given in full, the CDR3 is CASSILGASNSPLFF.

On this clone: The read halts 3 residues ahead of the CDR3 end, with the missing end drawn from the germline J gene. This chain joins TRBV30 and TRBJ2-7, with unresolved D. The CDR3 has 12 amino acids. Germline V lookup: CDR1 GTSNPN, CDR2 SVGIG (reference sequence). V lost 0 bases and J 0 bases, leaving 3 bases between the germline ends. Incomplete CDR3 DNA: TGTGCCTGGAGTGTTAGCTCCTACGAG. Protein product: CAWSVSSYE. Given in full, the CDR3 is CAWSVSSYEQYF.

Comment on this clone: The read ends 3 residues before the CDR3 terminus; that terminus is restored from the germline J gene. The gene calls are TRBV29-1 and TRBJ2-3, with TRBD2 matching 8 bases. Germline lookup yields CDR1 SQVTM and CDR2 ANQGSEA. The CDR3 spans 15 residues. CDR3 DNA, as far as it was read: TGCAGCGTTGATGGTAGCGGGAACTTCCAAGAGACG. Its protein is CSVDGSGNFQET. The CDR3 as a whole reads CSVDGSGNFQETQYF.

A remark on this clone: The read halts 3 residues ahead of the CDR3 end, with the missing end drawn from the germline J gene. The V call is TRBV7-2, the J call TRBJ1-1, with D tentatively TRBD1 (5 bases). This CDR3 spans 15 amino acids. Germline V gene data show CDR1 as SGHTA and CDR2 as FQGNSA. The V gene lost 5 bases and the J gene lost 0 bases, with 13 bases spanning the gap. CDR3 residues: CASSADGGMNTEAFF. CDR3 DNA (partial): TGTGCCAGCAGCGCGGACGGGGGAATGAACACTGAA. The variable domain in full, with the rest retrieved from reference TRBV7-2 and TRBJ1-1, is GAGVSQSPSNKVTEKGKDVELRCDPISGHTALYWYRQSLGQGLEFLIYFQGNSAPDKSGLPSDRFSAERTGGSVSTLTIQRTQQEDSAVYLCASSADGGMNTEAFFGQGTRLTVV.

About this clone itself: Coverage ceases 3 residues before the CDR3 finishes, and the germline J gene fills in the end. The chain joins TRBV11-2 to TRBJ2-5; TRBD2 matches at 8 bases. The CDR3 loop spans 14 amino acids. CDR1 is SGHAT and CDR2 is FQNNGV in the germline V gene. With 4 bases clipped from V and 4 bases from J, the junction kept 5 bases outside the gene matches. The CDR3 here is CASSSGGAGETQYF. The sequenced CDR3 bases are TGTGCCAGCAGCTCGGGGGGGGCGGGAGAGACC.

For this clone: The missing CDR3 end, 3 residues past where the read stops, is filled in from the germline J gene. This chain connects TRBV18 to TRBJ1-1, with no clear D. V lost 2 bases and J lost 4, with 8 bases in between. From germline, CDR1 is KGHSH and CDR2 LQKENI. This CDR3 is 13 amino acids long. CDR3 residues: CASSPTGFTEAFF. Partial CDR3 DNA: TGTGCCAGCTCACCAACGGGGTTCACTGAA.

For this clone: The sequenced fragment ends 3 residues before the CDR3 boundary, so the rest is inferred from the germline J gene. This chain connects TRBV6-2 or TRBV6-3 to TRBJ2-7, with D unresolved. Germline CDR1 reads MNHEY; CDR2 reads SVGEGT. V shed 7 bases and J shed 4 bases, with 5 bases lying between them. This CDR3 contains 10 residues. CDR3 sequence: CASTGYEQYF. CDR3 DNA (partial): TGTGCCAGCACCGGGTACGAG.

Turning to this clone: The read stops 3 residues short of the end of the CDR3; the missing end is completed from the germline J gene. The genes are TRBV14 and TRBJ1-1, with D possibly matching TRBD1 (6 bases). The germline V gene has CDR1 SGHDN and CDR2 FVKESK. The CDR3 contains 14 residues. Trimming left V 4 bases short and J 3 bases short, with 12 bases between. Incomplete CDR3 DNA: TGTGCCAGCAGCCCCTACAGGGAGTACACTGAA. Amino acid sequence: CASSPYREYTE. The whole CDR3 protein reads CASSPYREYTEAFF. Variable domain in full (rest from reference TRBV14 and TRBJ1-1): EAGVTQFPSHSVIEKGQTVTLRCDPISGHDNLYWYRRVMGKEIKFLLHFVKESKQDESGMPNNRFLAERTGGTYSTLKVQPAELEDSGVYFCASSPYREYTEAFFGQGTRLTVV.

A remark on this clone: The read gets to within 3 residues of the CDR3 end, and the germline J gene fills in the rest. This sequence joins TRBV18 and TRBJ2-3, with D possibly being TRBD2 (6 bases). Between the trimmed V and J ends, which lost 6 bases and 7 bases, there was a span of 26 bases. Germline values: CDR1 KGHSH, CDR2 LQKENI. CDR3 size: 17 residues. The CDR3 bases that were read are TGTGCCAGCTCGCCAACGGAGGGTATCCGTTCGATGAATACG. The encoded protein is CASSPTEGIRSMNT. From start to end, the CDR3 is CASSPTEGIRSMNTQYF.

A word on this clone: The read halts 3 residues ahead of the CDR3 end, with the missing end drawn from the germline J gene. The V gene is TRBV2, the J gene TRBJ1-1; 7 bases fit TRBD1. This CDR3 has 18 amino acids. Germline CDR1 reads SNHLY; CDR2 reads FYNNEI. V was clipped by 4 bases and J by 0 bases; unmatched bases: 14. CDR3 bases read: TGTGCCAGCAGTGTCGATTTGACGAAGGGGGCTTTGAACACTGAA. It encodes CASSVDLTKGALNTE. The complete CDR3 protein is CASSVDLTKGALNTEAFF.